The 20 T cell receptor beta chains below all came from one sample that was sequenced in a study of cytomegalovirus exposure and HLA in healthy donors. Produced via immunoSEQ multiplex PCR; TCRdb's table is partial and in-frame only. The profile shows about 150,000 clones, around 88% of them singletons. The source material was PBMCs. These receptors were obtained from a man younger than 35 in good health and CMV-seropositive.

V usage is TRBV30 and J usage is TRBJ2-7, with 9 bases fitting TRBD2. The CDR3 has 14 amino acids. Looked up from germline, CDR1 is GTSNPN and CDR2 is SVGIG (reference sequence). The V and J ends lost 5 bases and 6 bases, in that order; junction bases with no gene match: 11. CDR3 amino acids: CAWGGREYLFEQYF. In DNA, the CDR3 is TGTGCCTGGGGCGGGAGGGAATATCTCTTCGAGCAGTACTTC.

This chain links TRBV4-3 with TRBJ2-5; possible D gene TRBD2, 5 bases. Trimming took 0 bases from V and 0 from J, leaving 11 bases between them. Germline assignment: CDR1 LGHNA and CDR2 YSLEER. The CDR3 is made up of 16 amino acids. This CDR3 reads CASSQEEAGYQETQYF. DNA of the CDR3: TGCGCCAGCAGCCAAGAAGAGGCGGGTTACCAAGAGACCCAGTACTTC.

This chain links TRBV4-3 with TRBJ2-5; TRBD2 might be the D (5 bases). Trimming removed 0 bases at V and 3 bases at J, with 14 bases between. This CDR3 contains 16 residues. Germline assignment: CDR1 LGHNA and CDR2 YSLEER. CDR3 DNA: TGCGCCAGCAGCCAAGATACTGAGGGAAGTGAAGAGACCCAGTACTTC. It yields the protein CASSQDTEGSEETQYF.

Remarks on this clone: In the same sample, other DNA sequences code for this CDR3. Here the CDR3 reads CASSQGGSSYEQYF. As DNA, the CDR3 is TGCGCCAGCAGCCAAGGTGGGAGCTCCTACGAGCAGTACTTC. The chain links TRBV4-1 to TRBJ2-7; D is possibly TRBD2 (5 bases). With 1 base removed from V and 0 bases from J, the gap between germline ends came to 7 bases. The germline V gene encodes CDR1 MGHRA and CDR2 YSYEKL. The CDR3 contains 14 residues.

This chain uses TRBV9 with TRBJ2-5, with D tentatively TRBD2 (5 bases). The CDR3 has 14 residues. V was shortened by 3 bases and J by 3 bases, with 12 bases between the two germline ends. Germline-derived CDR1 and CDR2 are SGDLS and YYNGEE. For the CDR3, the DNA is TGTGCCAGCAGCGAGACTACCCGGGAAGAGACCCAGTACTTC. Amino acids: CASSETTREETQYF.

This chain links TRBV11-2 with TRBJ2-5; 10 positions match TRBD1. CDR3 length equals 13 residues. The V gene's germline CDR1 is SGHAT and CDR2 FQNNGV. Unmatched junction bases numbered 4, after V lost 7 bases and J lost 5 bases. The CDR3 DNA is TGTGCCAGCATCTCGGACAGGGGGGAGACCCAGTACTTC. This translates into CASISDRGETQYF.

The V gene is TRBV6-4, the J gene TRBJ2-1; 10 positions agree with TRBD1. The CDR3 consists of 15 residues. The J segment lost 6 bases and the V segment lost 3 bases, leaving 5 bases of the junction unmatched. Germline CDR1 MRHNA, CDR2 SNTAGT. The CDR3 spells CASSEGDRGSNEQFF. The CDR3 DNA follows: TGTGCCAGCAGTGAAGGGGACAGGGGAAGCAATGAGCAGTTCTTC.

This clone was counted only a few times. The chain couples TRBV2 to TRBJ2-7; 9 nucleotides align to TRBD1. The V gene end was trimmed by 4 bases and the J gene end by 0 bases; junction bases not matched to a gene: 4. CDR3 length equals 15 residues. The germline gives CDR1 SNHLY, CDR2 FYNNEI. The CDR3 DNA reads as TGTGCCAGCAGTGGGACAGGGGCTAGCTCCTACGAGCAGTACTTC. Translating gives CASSGTGASSYEQYF. Full variable domain (remainder filled in from reference TRBV2 and TRBJ2-7): EPEVTQTPSHQVTQMGQEVILRCVPISNHLYFYWYRQILGQKVEFLVSFYNNEISEKSEIFDDQFSVERPDGSNFTLKIRSTKLEDSAMYFCASSGTGASSYEQYFGPGTRLTVT.

The chain has TRBV30 and TRBJ1-1; D may be TRBD1 (5 bases). This CDR3 contains 13 residues. Germline CDR1 is GTSNPN and CDR2 is SVGIG (reference sequence). V was shortened by 4 bases and J by 5 bases, with 14 bases between the two germline ends. CDR3 region: CAWTTGAGTEAFF. CDR3 in DNA: TGTGCCTGGACCACAGGAGCTGGGACTGAAGCTTTCTTT.

This sequence joins TRBV5-1 and TRBJ1-4; no clear D gene. Trimming shortened V by 1 base and J by 6 bases, and 10 bases separated the two germline ends. Germline V gene sequence: CDR1 SGHRS, CDR2 YFSETQ. This CDR3 is built from 14 residues. In nucleotides, the CDR3 is TGCGCCAGCAGCTTGTATTCCACAGATGAAAAACTGTTTTTT. Residues: CASSLYSTDEKLFF. Based on the CDR3 plus reference TRBV5-1 and TRBJ1-4, the full variable domain is KAGVTQTPRYLIKTRGQQVTLSCSPISGHRSVSWYQQTPGQGLQFLFEYFSETQRNKGNFPGRFSGRQFSNSRSEMNVSTLELGDSALYLCASSLYSTDEKLFFGSGTQLSVL.

The chain employs TRBV30 and TRBJ1-5; D gene uncertain. This CDR3 region has 15 residues. The V gene's germline CDR1 is GTSNPN and CDR2 SVGIG (reference sequence). V lost 0 bases and J 0 bases, leaving 9 bases between the germline ends. The CDR3 DNA reads as TGTGCCTGGAGTGTGGGCCCGAATAGCAATCAGCCCCAGCATTTT. Amino acid sequence: CAWSVGPNSNQPQHF.

The chain joins TRBV18 to TRBJ2-7; 7 nucleotides agree with TRBD1. This CDR3 comprises 15 residues. After removal of 4 bases from V and 4 bases from J, the junction contained 10 bases not matched to a gene. Germline assignment: CDR1 KGHSH and CDR2 LQKENI. CDR3 loop: CASSHGTAETYEQYF. CDR3 sequence (DNA): TGTGCCAGCTCACATGGGACAGCCGAAACGTACGAGCAGTACTTC.

V and J are TRBV27 and TRBJ1-4; 7 bases fit TRBD1. CDR3 length: 16 residues. Germline CDR1 MNHEY, CDR2 SMNVEV (reference sequence). V trimming: 4 bases; J trimming: 3 bases; junction bases outside the gene matches: 8. CDR3 DNA: TGTGCCAGCAGTTCGACAGGGACCGGCGCTAATGAAAAACTGTTTTTT. This translates into CASSSTGTGANEKLFF.

V gene TRBV27 combines with J gene TRBJ2-4; the match to TRBD2 covers 11 bases. Trimming cost V 5 bases and J 0 bases; bases outside gene matches: 3. This CDR3 comprises 16 residues. Germline loops: CDR1 MNHEY, CDR2 SMNVEV (reference sequence). CDR3 protein: CASSPGLAGAKNIQYF. CDR3 bases: TGTGCCAGCAGTCCCGGACTAGCGGGAGCCAAAAACATTCAGTACTTC.

The chain is built from TRBV19 and TRBJ2-7; TRBD2 might be the D (6 bases). Germline V gives CDR1 LNHDA, CDR2 SQIVND (reference sequence). Trimming cost V 4 bases and J 7 bases, with 20 bases left between them. The CDR3 sequence is 15 residues long. The CDR3 loop is CASSTPGSRIWEQYF. The CDR3 bases are TGTGCCAGTAGTACGCCCGGGAGTCGGATTTGGGAGCAGTACTTC.

The J gene is TRBJ1-5, the V gene TRBV7-9; maybe TRBD1 (5 bases). Germline-derived CDR1 and CDR2 are SEHNR and FQNEAQ (reference sequence). The CDR3 has 13 amino acids. With 7 bases removed from V and 1 base from J, the gap between germline ends came to 8 bases. The DNA of the CDR3 is TGTGCCAGCACCTGGGGCAGCAATCAGCCCCAGCATTTT. Its protein product is CASTWGSNQPQHF. Together with reference TRBV7-9 and TRBJ1-5, the CDR3 gives the full variable domain: DTGVSQNPRHKITKRGQNVTFRCDPISEHNRLYWYRQTLGQGPEFLTYFQNEAQLEKSRLLSDRFSAERPKGSFSTLEIQRTEQGDSAMYLCASTWGSNQPQHFGDGTRLSIL.

The chain links TRBV7-2 to TRBJ1-1, with D perhaps matching TRBD1 (5 bases). CDR1 and CDR2 (germline): SGHTA, FQGNSA. The V and J ends lost 5 bases and 0 bases respectively, with 16 bases between them. The CDR3 extends over 16 amino acids. The CDR3 region has the DNA TGTGCCAGCAGCCCCCTCGGGCAGGGATTGAACACTGAAGCTTTCTTT. Translating it yields CASSPLGQGLNTEAFF.

The V call is TRBV7-2, the J call TRBJ2-5, with 7 bases fitting TRBD1. Germline values: CDR1 SGHTA, CDR2 FQGNSA. This CDR3 has 13 residues. With 2 bases clipped from V and 5 bases from J, the junction kept 2 bases outside the gene matches. CDR3 region: CASSLRGLETQYF. The CDR3 DNA sequence: TGTGCCAGCAGCTTAAGGGGGCTGGAGACCCAGTACTTC.

The chain uses TRBV18 and TRBJ2-3; the D is unclear. The V end lost 6 bases, the J end lost 5 bases, and 6 bases lay between the germline ends. CDR1 and CDR2 (germline): KGHSH, LQKENI. The CDR3 contains 11 residues. The DNA of the CDR3 is TGTGCCAGCTCTGAGCAAGATACGCAGTATTTT. Its protein product is CASSEQDTQYF.

The chain joins TRBV13 to TRBJ1-1; TRBD1 is a possible D gene (5 bases). Germline values: CDR1 PRHDT, CDR2 FYEKMQ (reference sequence). There are 16 residues in the CDR3. V dropped 0 bases and J dropped 6 bases, with 17 bases sitting between them. Here the CDR3 reads CASSLGWGRVGPEAFF. The CDR3 DNA is TGTGCCAGCAGCTTAGGTTGGGGCAGGGTTGGGCCTGAAGCTTTCTTT. Looking up the rest from reference TRBV13 and TRBJ1-1 gives the full variable domain: AAGVIQSPRHLIKEKRETATLKCYPIPRHDTVYWYQQGPGQDPQFLISFYEKMQSDKGSIPDRFSAQQFSDYHSELNMSSLELGDSALYFCASSLGWGRVGPEAFFGQGTRLTVV.